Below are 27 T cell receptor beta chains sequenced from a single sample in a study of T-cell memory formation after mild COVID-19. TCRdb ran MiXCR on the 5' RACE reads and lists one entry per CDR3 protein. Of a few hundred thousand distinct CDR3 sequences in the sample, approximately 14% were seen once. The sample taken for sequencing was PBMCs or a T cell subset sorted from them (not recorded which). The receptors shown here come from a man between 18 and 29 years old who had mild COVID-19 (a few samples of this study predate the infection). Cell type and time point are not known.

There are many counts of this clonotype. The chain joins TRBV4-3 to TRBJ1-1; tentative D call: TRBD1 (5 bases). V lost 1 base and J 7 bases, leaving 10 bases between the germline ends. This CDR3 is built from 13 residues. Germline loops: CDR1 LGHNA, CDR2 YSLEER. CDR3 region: CASSQARGYEAFF. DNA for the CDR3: TGCGCCAGCAGCCAAGCTCGGGGCTATGAAGCTTTCTTT.

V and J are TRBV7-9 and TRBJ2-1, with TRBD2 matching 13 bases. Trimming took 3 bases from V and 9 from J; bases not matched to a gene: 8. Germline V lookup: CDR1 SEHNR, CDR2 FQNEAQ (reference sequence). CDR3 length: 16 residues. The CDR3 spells CASSFGLAGEGIEQFF. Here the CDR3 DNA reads TGTGCCAGCAGCTTTGGACTAGCGGGGGAAGGGATTGAGCAGTTCTTC.

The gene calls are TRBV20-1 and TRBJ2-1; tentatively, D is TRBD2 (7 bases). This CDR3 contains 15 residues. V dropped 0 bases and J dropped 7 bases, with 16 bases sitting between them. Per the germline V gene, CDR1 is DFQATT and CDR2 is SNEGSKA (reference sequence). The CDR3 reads CSARDIRGARNEQFF. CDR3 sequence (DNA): TGCAGTGCTAGAGACATCCGGGGGGCCAGGAATGAGCAGTTCTTC.

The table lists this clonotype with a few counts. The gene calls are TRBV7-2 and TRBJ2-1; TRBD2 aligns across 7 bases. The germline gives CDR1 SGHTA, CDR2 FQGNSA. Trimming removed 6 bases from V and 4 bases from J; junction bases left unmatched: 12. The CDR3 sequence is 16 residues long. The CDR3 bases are TGTGCCAGCAGTCCCAAGGCGGGGGATCGGTACAATGAGCAGTTCTTC. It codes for CASSPKAGDRYNEQFF.

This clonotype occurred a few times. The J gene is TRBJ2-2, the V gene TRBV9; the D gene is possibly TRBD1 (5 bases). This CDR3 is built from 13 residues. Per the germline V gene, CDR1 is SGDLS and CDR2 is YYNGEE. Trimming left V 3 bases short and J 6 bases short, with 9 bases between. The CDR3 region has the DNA TGTGCCAGCAGCGCAGGGTTGGCCGGGGAGCTGTTTTTT. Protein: CASSAGLAGELFF.

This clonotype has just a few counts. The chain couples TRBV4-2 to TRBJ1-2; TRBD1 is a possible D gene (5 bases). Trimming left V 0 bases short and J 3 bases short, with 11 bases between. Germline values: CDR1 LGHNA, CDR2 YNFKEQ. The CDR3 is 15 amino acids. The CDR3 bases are TGTGCCAGCAGCCAAGAGCTTGACAGCCACTATGGCTACACCTTC. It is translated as CASSQELDSHYGYTF.

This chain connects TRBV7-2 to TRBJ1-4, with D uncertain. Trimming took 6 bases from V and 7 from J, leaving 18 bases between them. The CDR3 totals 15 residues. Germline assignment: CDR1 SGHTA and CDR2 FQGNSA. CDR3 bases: TGTGCCAGCAGTCTCCTGGCGCATTACGGTGAAAAACTGTTTTTT. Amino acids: CASSLLAHYGEKLFF. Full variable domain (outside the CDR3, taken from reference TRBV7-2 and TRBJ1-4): GAGVSQSPSNKVTEKGKDVELRCDPISGHTALYWYRQSLGQGLEFLIYFQGNSAPDKSGLPSDRFSAERTGGSVSTLTIQRTQQEDSAVYLCASSLLAHYGEKLFFGSGTQLSVL.

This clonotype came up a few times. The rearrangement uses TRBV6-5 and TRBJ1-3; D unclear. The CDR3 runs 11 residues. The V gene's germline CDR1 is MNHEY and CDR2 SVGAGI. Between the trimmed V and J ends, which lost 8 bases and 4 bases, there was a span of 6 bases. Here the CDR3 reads CASRGGNTIYF. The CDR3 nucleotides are TGTGCCAGCCGAGGGGGAAACACCATATATTTT.

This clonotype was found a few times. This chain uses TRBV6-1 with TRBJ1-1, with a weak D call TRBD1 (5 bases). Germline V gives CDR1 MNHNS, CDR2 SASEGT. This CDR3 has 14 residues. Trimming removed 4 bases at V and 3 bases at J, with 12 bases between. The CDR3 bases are TGTGCCAGCAGTGCCGGGACTAGGGACACTGAAGCTTTCTTT. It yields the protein CASSAGTRDTEAFF.

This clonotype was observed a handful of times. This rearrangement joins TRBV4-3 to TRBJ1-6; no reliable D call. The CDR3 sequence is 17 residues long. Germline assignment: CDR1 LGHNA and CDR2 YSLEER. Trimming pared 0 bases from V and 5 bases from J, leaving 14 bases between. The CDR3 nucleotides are TGCGCCAGCAGCCAAGATGAGGCAGGCGTCAATAATTCACCCCTCCACTTT. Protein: CASSQDEAGVNNSPLHF.

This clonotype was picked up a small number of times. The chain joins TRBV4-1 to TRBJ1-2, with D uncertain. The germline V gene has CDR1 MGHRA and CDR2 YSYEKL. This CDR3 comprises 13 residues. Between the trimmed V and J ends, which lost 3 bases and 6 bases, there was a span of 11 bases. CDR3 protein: CASSQWEGDGYTF. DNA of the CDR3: TGCGCCAGCAGCCAGTGGGAGGGAGATGGCTACACCTTC.

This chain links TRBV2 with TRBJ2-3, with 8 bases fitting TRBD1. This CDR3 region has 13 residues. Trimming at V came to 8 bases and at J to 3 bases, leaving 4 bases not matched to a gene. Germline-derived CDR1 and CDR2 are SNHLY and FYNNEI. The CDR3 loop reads CASQRQGTDTQYF. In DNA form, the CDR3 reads TGTGCCAGCCAAAGACAGGGGACAGATACGCAGTATTTT. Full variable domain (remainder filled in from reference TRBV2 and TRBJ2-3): EPEVTQTPSHQVTQMGQEVILRCVPISNHLYFYWYRQILGQKVEFLVSFYNNEISEKSEIFDDQFSVERPDGSNFTLKIRSTKLEDSAMYFCASQRQGTDTQYFGPGTRLTVL.

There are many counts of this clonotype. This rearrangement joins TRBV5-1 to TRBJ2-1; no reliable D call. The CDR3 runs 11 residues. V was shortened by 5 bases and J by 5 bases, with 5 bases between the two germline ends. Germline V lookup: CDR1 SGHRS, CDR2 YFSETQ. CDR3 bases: TGCGCCAGCAGGGAGAACAATGAGCAGTTCTTC. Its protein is CASRENNEQFF. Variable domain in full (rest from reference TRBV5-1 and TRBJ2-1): KAGVTQTPRYLIKTRGQQVTLSCSPISGHRSVSWYQQTPGQGLQFLFEYFSETQRNKGNFPGRFSGRQFSNSRSEMNVSTLELGDSALYLCASRENNEQFFGPGTRLTVL.

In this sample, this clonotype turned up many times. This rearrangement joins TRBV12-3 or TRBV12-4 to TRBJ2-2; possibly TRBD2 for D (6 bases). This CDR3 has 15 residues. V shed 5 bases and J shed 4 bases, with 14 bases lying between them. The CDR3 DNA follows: TGTGCCAGCAGTGGACCCGGGGGAACCACCGGGGAGCTGTTTTTT. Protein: CASSGPGGTTGELFF.

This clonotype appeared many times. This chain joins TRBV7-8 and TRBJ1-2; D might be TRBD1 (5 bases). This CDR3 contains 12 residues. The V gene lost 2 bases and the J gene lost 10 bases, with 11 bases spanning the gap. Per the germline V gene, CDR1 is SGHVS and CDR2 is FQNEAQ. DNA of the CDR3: TGTGCCAGCAGCTTAACAGGAACATACTACACCTTC. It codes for CASSLTGTYYTF. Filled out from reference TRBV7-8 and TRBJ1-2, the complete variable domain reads GAGVSQSPRYKVAKRGQDVALRCDPISGHVSLFWYQQALGQGPEFLTYFQNEAQLDKSGLPSDRFFAERPEGSVSTLKIQRTQQEDSAVYLCASSLTGTYYTFGSGTRLTVV.

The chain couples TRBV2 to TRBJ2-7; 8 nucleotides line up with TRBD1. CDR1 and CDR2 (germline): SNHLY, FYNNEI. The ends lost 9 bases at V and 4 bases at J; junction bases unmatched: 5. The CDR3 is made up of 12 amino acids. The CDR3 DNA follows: TGTGCCAGTTCTAGACAGGGGTACGAGCAGTACGTC. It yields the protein CASSRQGYEQYV.

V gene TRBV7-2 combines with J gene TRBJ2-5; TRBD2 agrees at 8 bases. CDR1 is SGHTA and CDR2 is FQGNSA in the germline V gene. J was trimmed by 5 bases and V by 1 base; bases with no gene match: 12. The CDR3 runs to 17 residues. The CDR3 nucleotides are TGTGCCAGCAGCTTAGGTGTTCTAGCGGGCGGTCTGGAGACCCAGTACTTC. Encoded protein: CASSLGVLAGGLETQYF. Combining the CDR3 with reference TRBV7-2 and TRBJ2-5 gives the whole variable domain GAGVSQSPSNKVTEKGKDVELRCDPISGHTALYWYRQSLGQGLEFLIYFQGNSAPDKSGLPSDRFSAERTGGSVSTLTIQRTQQEDSAVYLCASSLGVLAGGLETQYFGPGTRLLVL.

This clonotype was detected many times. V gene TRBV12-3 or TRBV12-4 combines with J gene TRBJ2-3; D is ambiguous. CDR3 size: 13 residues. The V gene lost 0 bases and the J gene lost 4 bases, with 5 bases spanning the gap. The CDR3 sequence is CASSLAVSDTQYF. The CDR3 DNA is TGTGCCAGCAGTTTAGCGGTTTCAGATACGCAGTATTTT.

In DNA form, the CDR3 reads TGCGCCAGCAGCCCCCGGACAGGGGTGTCCTACGAGCAGTACTTC. This sequence encodes CASSPRTGVSYEQYF. The rearrangement uses TRBV5-1 and TRBJ2-7; TRBD1 matches 9 bases. Germline CDR1 reads SGHRS; CDR2 reads YFSETQ. The CDR3 is made up of 15 amino acids. V lost 4 bases, J lost 1 base, and 6 bases stayed unmatched. The full variable domain, with the rest looked up from reference TRBV5-1 and TRBJ2-7, is KAGVTQTPRYLIKTRGQQVTLSCSPISGHRSVSWYQQTPGQGLQFLFEYFSETQRNKGNFPGRFSGRQFSNSRSEMNVSTLELGDSALYLCASSPRTGVSYEQYFGPGTRLTVT.

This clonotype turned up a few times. The CDR3 DNA sequence: TGTGCCAGCAGCCCCACAATGGCGGGGCCGCACGGGGAGCTGTTTTTT. It codes for CASSPTMAGPHGELFF. The rearrangement joins TRBV21-1 to TRBJ2-2; the DNA was not compared with TRBD1, the D call given in the table. TRBV21-1 is labeled a pseudogene. The CDR3 is 16 amino acids.

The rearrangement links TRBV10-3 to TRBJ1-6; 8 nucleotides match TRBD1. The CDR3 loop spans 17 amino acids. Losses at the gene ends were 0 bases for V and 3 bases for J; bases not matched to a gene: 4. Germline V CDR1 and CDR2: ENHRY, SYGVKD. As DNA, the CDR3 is TGTGCCATCAGTGAGTCGGGACAGGCAATCTATAATTCACCCCTCCACTTT. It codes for CAISESGQAIYNSPLHF.

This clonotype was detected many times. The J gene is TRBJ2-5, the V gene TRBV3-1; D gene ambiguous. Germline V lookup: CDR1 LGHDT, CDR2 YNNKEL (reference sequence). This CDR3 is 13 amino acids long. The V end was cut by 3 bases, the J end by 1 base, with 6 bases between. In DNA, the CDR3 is TGTGCCAGCAGCCAGGGCAGCCAAGAGACCCAGTACTTC. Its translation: CASSQGSQETQYF.

CDR3 sequence: CASSGGERRSYEQYF. As DNA, the CDR3 is TGTGCCAGCAGCGGGGGCGAGCGGCGCTCCTACGAGCAGTACTTC. The gene calls are TRBV5-4 and TRBJ2-7; possibly TRBD1 for D (6 bases). This CDR3 comprises 15 residues. Trimming took off 4 bases at V and 0 bases at J, with 14 bases between the two ends. Germline V gene lookup returns CDR1 SGHNT and CDR2 YYREEE (reference sequence).

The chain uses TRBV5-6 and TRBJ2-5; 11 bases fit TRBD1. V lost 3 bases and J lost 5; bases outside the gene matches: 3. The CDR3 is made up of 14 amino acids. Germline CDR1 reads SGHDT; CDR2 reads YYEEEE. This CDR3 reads CASSWTGGRETQYF. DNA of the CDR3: TGTGCCAGCAGCTGGACAGGGGGCCGCGAGACCCAGTACTTC.

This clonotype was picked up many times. CDR3 bases: TGTGCCAGCAGCCACTTGATGGGGGGCCCCAATGAGCAGTTCTTC. Translating gives CASSHLMGGPNEQFF. The chain uses TRBV3-1 and TRBJ2-1; D is possibly TRBD1 or TRBD2 (6 bases each). V dropped 3 bases and J dropped 6 bases, with 15 bases sitting between them. The germline CDR1 and CDR2 sequences are LGHDT and YNNKEL (reference sequence). The length of the CDR3 is 15 residues.

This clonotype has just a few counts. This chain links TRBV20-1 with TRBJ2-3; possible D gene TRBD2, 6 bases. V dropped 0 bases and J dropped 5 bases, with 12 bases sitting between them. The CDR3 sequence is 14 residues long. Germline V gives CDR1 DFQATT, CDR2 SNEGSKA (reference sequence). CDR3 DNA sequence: TGCAGTGCTAGAGATGGAGGGAGTGGAGATACGCAGTATTTT. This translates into CSARDGGSGDTQYF.

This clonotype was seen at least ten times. CDR3: CASSLGVGSTDTQYF. CDR3 in DNA: TGTGCCAGCAGCTTAGGGGTGGGGAGCACAGATACGCAGTATTTT. The J gene is TRBJ2-3, the V gene TRBV7-2, with D unclear. The germline V gene has CDR1 SGHTA and CDR2 FQGNSA. V shed 1 base and J shed 0 bases, with 8 bases lying between them. This CDR3 is 15 amino acids long.